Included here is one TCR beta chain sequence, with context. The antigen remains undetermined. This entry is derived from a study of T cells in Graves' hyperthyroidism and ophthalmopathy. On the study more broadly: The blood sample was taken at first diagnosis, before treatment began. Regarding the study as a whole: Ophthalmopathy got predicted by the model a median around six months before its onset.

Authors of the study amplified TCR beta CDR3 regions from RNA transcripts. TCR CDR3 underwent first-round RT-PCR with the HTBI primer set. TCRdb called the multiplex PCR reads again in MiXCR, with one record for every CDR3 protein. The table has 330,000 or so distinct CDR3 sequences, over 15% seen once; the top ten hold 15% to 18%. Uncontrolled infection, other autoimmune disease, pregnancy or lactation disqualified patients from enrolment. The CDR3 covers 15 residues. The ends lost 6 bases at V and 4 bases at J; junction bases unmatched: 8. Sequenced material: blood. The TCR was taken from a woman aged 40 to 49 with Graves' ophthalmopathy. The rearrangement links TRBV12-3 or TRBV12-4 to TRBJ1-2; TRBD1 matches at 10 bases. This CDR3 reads CASSWDRGLGYGYTF. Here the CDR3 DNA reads TGTGCCAGCAGCTGGGACAGGGGATTGGGCTATGGCTACACCTTC.